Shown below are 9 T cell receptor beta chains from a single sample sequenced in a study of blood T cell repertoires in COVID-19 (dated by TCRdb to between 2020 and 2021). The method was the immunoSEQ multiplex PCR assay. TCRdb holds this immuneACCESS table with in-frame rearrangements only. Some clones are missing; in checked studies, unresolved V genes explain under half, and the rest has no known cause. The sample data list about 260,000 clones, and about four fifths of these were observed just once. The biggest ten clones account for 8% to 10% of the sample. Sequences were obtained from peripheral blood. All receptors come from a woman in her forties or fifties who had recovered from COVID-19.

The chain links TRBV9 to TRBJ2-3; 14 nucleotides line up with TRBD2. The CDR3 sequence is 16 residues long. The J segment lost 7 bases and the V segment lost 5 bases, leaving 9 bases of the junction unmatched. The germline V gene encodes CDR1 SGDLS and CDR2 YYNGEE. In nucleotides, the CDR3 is TGTGCCAGCAGTGAGACTAGCGGGGGGGCATATTATACGCAGTATTTT. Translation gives CASSETSGGAYYTQYF.

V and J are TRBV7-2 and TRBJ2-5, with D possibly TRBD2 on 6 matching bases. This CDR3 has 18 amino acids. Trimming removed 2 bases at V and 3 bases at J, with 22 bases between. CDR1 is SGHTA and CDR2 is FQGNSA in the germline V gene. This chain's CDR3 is CASSLHLPLTGGKETQYF. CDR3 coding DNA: TGTGCCAGCAGCTTACACCTCCCACTAACTGGCGGGAAAGAGACCCAGTACTTC. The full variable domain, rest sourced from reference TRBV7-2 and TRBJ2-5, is GAGVSQSPSNKVTEKGKDVELRCDPISGHTALYWYRQSLGQGLEFLIYFQGNSAPDKSGLPSDRFSAERTGGSVSTLTIQRTQQEDSAVYLCASSLHLPLTGGKETQYFGPGTRLLVL.

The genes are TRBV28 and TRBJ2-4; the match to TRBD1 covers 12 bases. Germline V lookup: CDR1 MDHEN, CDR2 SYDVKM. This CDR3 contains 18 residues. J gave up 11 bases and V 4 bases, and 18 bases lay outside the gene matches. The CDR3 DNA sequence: TGTGCCAGCAGTTCGCAACCCGGGACAGGGGGCCCTCCCGGCTTTCAGTACTTC. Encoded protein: CASSSQPGTGGPPGFQYF.

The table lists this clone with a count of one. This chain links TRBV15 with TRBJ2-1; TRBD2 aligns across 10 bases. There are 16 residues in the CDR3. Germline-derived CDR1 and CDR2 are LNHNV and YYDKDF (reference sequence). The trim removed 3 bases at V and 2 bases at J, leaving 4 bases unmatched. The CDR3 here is CATSRPSGGAYNEQFF. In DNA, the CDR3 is TGTGCCACCAGCAGGCCCAGCGGGGGGGCCTACAATGAGCAGTTCTTC. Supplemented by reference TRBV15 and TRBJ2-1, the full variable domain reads DAMVIQNPRYQVTQFGKPVTLSCSQTLNHNVMYWYQQKSSQAPKLLFHYYDKDFNNEADTPDNFQSRRPNTSFCFLDIRSPGLGDTAMYLCATSRPSGGAYNEQFFGPGTRLTVL.

CDR3 loop: CASSQDVAGGTYEQYF. CDR3 coding DNA: TGCGCCAGCAGCCAAGATGTGGCGGGAGGAACCTACGAGCAGTACTTC. V usage is TRBV4-3 and J usage is TRBJ2-7, with 8 bases fitting TRBD2. Germline trimming cut 0 bases from V and 2 bases from J; bases unmatched to any gene: 6. From germline, CDR1 is LGHNA and CDR2 YSLEER. The CDR3 spans 16 residues.

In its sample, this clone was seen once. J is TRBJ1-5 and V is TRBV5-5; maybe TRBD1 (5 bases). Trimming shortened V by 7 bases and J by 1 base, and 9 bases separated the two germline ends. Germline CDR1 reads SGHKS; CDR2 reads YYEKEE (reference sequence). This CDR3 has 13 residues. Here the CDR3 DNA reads TGTGCCAGCGGAGACAGAAGCAATCAGCCCCAGCATTTT. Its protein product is CASGDRSNQPQHF.

CDR3 protein: CASSLAGVASGANVLTF. Here the CDR3 DNA reads TGTGCCAGCAGTTTAGCAGGGGTGGCCTCTGGGGCCAACGTCCTGACTTTC. V is TRBV27 and J is TRBJ2-6; a weak D match, TRBD1 (6 bases). CDR1 and CDR2 (germline): MNHEY, SMNVEV (reference sequence). Between the trimmed V and J ends, which lost 2 bases and 0 bases, there was a span of 11 bases. This CDR3 spans 17 amino acids.

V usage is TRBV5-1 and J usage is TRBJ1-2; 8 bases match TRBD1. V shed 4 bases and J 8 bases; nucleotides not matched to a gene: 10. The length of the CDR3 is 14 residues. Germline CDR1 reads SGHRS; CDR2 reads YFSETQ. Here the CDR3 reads CASSKDRVIGGYTF. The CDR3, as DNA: TGCGCCAGCAGCAAGGACAGGGTGATTGGCGGCTACACCTTC. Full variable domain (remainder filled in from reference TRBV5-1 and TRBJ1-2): KAGVTQTPRYLIKTRGQQVTLSCSPISGHRSVSWYQQTPGQGLQFLFEYFSETQRNKGNFPGRFSGRQFSNSRSEMNVSTLELGDSALYLCASSKDRVIGGYTFGSGTRLTVV.

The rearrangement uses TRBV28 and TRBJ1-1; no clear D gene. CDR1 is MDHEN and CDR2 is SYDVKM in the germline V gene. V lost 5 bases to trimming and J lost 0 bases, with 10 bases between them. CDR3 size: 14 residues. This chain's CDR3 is CASSLRQVNTEAFF. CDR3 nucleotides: TGTGCCAGCAGTCTCCGCCAGGTGAACACTGAAGCTTTCTTT. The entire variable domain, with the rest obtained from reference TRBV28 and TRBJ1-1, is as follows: DVKVTQSSRYLVKRTGEKVFLECVQDMDHENMFWYRQDPGLGLRLIYFSYDVKMKEKGDIPEGYSVSREKKERFSLILESASTNQTSMYLCASSLRQVNTEAFFGQGTRLTVV.